A single TCR beta chain is shown here with its context. Its antigen is unidentified. The data belong to a study of shared clonotypes between healthy human individuals. With V trimmed by 4 bases and J by 3 bases, 9 bases remained unmatched. This CDR3 spans 18 amino acids. CDR1 is SGHTA, CDR2 FQGNSA, per germline. The donors were all Caucasian adults (living in Nashville, Tennessee). The protocol was immunoSEQ multiplex PCR, while the TCRdb copy is restricted to in-frame clones and leaves out a portion. The repertoire holds 500,000 or so clones, with more than 95% as singletons. Study results and caveats: Memory subsets had estimated richness that was generally smaller than that of naive subsets. Unshared clonotypes carried lower generation probabilities than those common to all four donors. Roughly 5.3% of naive CD4 clonotypes were common to four donors.

What was sequenced was naive CD4+ T cells sorted from blood. Subset in this sample: CD45RA+ positively selected. This clonotype originated in a woman in her 30s in good health. This chain joins TRBV7-2 and TRBJ2-3, with 14 bases identical to TRBD2. CDR3 DNA: TGTGCCAGCAGCTGGAAACCGACTAGCGGGAGGGGAACAGATACGCAGTATTTT. This translates into CASSWKPTSGRGTDTQYF.